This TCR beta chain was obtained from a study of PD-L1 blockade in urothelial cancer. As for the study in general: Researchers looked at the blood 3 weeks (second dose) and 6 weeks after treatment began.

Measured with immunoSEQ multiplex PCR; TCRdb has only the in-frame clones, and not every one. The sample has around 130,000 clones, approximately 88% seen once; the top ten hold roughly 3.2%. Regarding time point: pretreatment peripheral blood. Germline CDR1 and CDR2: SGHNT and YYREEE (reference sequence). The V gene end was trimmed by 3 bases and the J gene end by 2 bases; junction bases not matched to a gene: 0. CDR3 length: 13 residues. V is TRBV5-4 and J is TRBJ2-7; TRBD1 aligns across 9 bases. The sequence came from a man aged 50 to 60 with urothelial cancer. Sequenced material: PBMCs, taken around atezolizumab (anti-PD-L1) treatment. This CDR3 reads CASSWDRAYEQYF. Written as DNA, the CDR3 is TGTGCCAGCAGCTGGGACAGGGCCTACGAGCAGTACTTC. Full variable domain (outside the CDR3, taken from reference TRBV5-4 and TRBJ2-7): ETGVTQSPTHLIKTRGQQVTLRCSSQSGHNTVSWYQQALGQGPQFIFQYYREEENGRGNFPPRFSGLQFPNYSSELNVNALELDDSALYLCASSWDRAYEQYFGPGTRLTVT.